This record covers a single T cell receptor (beta chain). This entry belongs to a study of T-cell memory formation after mild COVID-19. TCRdb fed the 5' RACE reads into MiXCR, producing one record per CDR3 protein. In the table there are about 350,000 distinct CDR3 sequences, roughly an eighth of which are singletons. The CDR3 is made up of 15 amino acids. CDR1 and CDR2 from the germline V gene are SGHNT and YYREEE (reference sequence). Trimming left V 4 bases short and J 5 bases short, with 18 bases between. The TCR sequence derives from a man aged 18 to 35 who had mild COVID-19 (a few samples of this study predate the infection). Cell type and time point are not known. The chain is built from TRBV5-4 and TRBJ1-2, with a tentative D call TRBD1 (5 bases). The specimen sequenced was PBMCs or a T cell subset sorted from them (not recorded which). The CDR3 sequence: CASSPTTLEGYGYTF. CDR3 coding DNA: TGTGCCAGCAGCCCGACAACGTTAGAGGGGTATGGCTACACCTTC.